The T cell receptor beta chain described here comes from a study of HIV-infected patients and healthy controls. Study at large: About two thirds of the sixteen became undetectable by the second bleed, and all after another year of therapy. The study, taken as a whole, reports: Donor HLA types were not determined in the study.

Alpha and beta constant-region primers primed reverse transcription of 500 to 550 ng RNA. Each of the alpha and beta chains got its own library through chain-specific third strand synthesis with indices. After a brief PCR adding P5, P7 and a second index, about 20 amplification cycles followed. TCRdb passed the 5' RACE reads through MiXCR, listing each CDR3 protein once. The sample holds some 9,600 distinct CDR3 sequences, around 5.4% seen once. Points on this clonotype: Its cognate antigen is unknown.

Follow-up blood was drawn about 14 weeks, roughly three months, after antiretroviral therapy began. Whole blood was used without fractionation, so all unsorted peripheral T cells were included. The specimen was blood, collected during antiretroviral therapy. The receptor was derived from an adult with HIV infection. The donor label of this sample is uncertain.

The CDR3 DNA reads TGTGCCAGCAGCCCAGGGAGCTCCTACAATGAGCAGTTCTTC. Its protein product is CASSPGSSYNEQFF. This sequence joins TRBV7-7 and TRBJ2-1; D tentatively fits TRBD1 or TRBD2 (5 bases each). CDR1 is SSHAT and CDR2 is FNYEAQ in the germline V gene (reference sequence). CDR3 size: 14 residues. Trimming shortened V by 5 bases and J by 0 bases, and 8 bases separated the two germline ends.